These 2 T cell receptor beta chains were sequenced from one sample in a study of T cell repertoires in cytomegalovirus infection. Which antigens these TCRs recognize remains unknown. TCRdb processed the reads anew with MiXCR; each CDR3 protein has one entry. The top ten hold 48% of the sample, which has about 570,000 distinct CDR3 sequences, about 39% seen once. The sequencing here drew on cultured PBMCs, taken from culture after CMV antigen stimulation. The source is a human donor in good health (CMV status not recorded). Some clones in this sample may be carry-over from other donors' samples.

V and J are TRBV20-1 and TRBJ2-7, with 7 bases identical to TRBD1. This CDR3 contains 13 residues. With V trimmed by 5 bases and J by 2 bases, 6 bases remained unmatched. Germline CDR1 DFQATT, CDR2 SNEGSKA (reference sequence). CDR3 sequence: CSALGGRPYEQYF. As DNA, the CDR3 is TGCAGTGCTTTAGGGGGCCGTCCCTACGAGCAGTACTTC.

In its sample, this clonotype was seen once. In nucleotides, the CDR3 is TGTGCCAGCTCACCACGGACCCTTTCCGAGCAGTACTTC. Its translation: CASSPRTLSEQYF. This chain connects TRBV18 to TRBJ2-7; D gene ambiguous. CDR1 and CDR2 from the germline V gene are KGHSH and LQKENI. The CDR3 totals 13 residues. V gave up 1 base and J gave up 6 bases, with 10 bases separating them.